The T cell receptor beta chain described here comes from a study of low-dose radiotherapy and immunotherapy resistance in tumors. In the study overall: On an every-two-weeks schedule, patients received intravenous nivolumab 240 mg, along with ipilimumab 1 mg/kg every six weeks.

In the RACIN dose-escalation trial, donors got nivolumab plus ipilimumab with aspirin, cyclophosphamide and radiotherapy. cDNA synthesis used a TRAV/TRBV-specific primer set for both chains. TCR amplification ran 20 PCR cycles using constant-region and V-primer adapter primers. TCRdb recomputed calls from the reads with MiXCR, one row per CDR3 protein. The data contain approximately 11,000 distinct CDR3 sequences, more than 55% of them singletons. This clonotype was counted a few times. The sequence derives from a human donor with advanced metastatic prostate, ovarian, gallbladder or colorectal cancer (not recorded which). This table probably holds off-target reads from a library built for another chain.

The DNA for the CDR3 is TGTGCCAGCAGCCGCGACTTCCAGGGGTTTGAAGCTTTCTTT. Its protein product is CASSRDFQGFEAFF. The rearrangement links TRBV7-2 to TRBJ1-1, with D perhaps matching TRBD1 (6 bases). The CDR3 contains 14 residues. Germline loops: CDR1 SGHTA, CDR2 FQGNSA. The V and J ends lost 5 bases and 7 bases respectively, with 17 bases between them. Complete variable domain (other parts from reference TRBV7-2 and TRBJ1-1): GAGVSQSPSNKVTEKGKDVELRCDPISGHTALYWYRQSLGQGLEFLIYFQGNSAPDKSGLPSDRFSAERTGGSVSTLTIQRTQQEDSAVYLCASSRDFQGFEAFFGQGTRLTVV.